The clone carrying this T cell receptor beta chain was picked up many times. This record belongs to a study of T cells in Graves' hyperthyroidism and ophthalmopathy. The CDR3 is 16 residues long. V lost 1 base and J lost 0; bases outside the gene matches: 2. Germline CDR1 is SGHAT and CDR2 is FQNNGV. Researchers took RNA transcripts and amplified the TCR beta CDR3 regions from them. A first-round RT-PCR of the TCR CDR3 used the HTBI primer set. Via MiXCR, TCRdb re-called the multiplex PCR reads, giving one row per CDR3 protein. The table has under 400,000 distinct CDR3 sequences, 20% to 30% seen once. The sequencing sample was made of blood. The chain couples TRBV11-2 to TRBJ2-1; 8 nucleotides align to TRBD2. This TCR derives from a man between 45 and 60 years old with Graves' hyperthyroidism. The CDR3 loop is CASSLGGTSSYNEQFF. The CDR3, as DNA: TGTGCCAGCAGCTTAGGGGGGACTAGCTCCTACAATGAGCAGTTCTTC. Based on the CDR3 plus reference TRBV11-2 and TRBJ2-1, the full variable domain is EAGVAQSPRYKIIEKRQSVAFWCNPISGHATLYWYQQILGQGPKLLIQFQNNGVVDDSQLPKDRFSAERLKGVDSTLKIQPAKLEDSAVYLCASSLGGTSSYNEQFFGPGTRLTVL.